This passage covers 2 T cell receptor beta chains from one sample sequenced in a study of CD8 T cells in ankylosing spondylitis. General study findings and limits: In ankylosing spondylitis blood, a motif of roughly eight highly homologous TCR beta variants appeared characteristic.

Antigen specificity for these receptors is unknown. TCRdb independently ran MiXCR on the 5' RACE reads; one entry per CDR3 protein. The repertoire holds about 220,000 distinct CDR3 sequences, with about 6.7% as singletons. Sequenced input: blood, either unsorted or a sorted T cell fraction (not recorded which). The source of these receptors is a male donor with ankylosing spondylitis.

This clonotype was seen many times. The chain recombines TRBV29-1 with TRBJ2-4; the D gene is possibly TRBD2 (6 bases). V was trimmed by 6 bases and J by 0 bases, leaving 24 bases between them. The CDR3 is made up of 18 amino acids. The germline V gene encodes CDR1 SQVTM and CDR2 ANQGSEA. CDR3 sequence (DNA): TGCAGCGTCGAAAGCGGGCCAGATTCTTTATTAGCCAAAAACATTCAGTACTTC. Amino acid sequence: CSVESGPDSLLAKNIQYF.

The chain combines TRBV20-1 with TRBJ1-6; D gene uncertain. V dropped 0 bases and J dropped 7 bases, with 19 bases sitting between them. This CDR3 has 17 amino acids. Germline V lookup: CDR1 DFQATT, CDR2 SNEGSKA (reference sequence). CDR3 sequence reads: CSARDIGPPARNSPLHF. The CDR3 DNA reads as TGCAGTGCTAGAGATATCGGGCCTCCCGCACGGAATTCACCCCTCCACTTT.